This T cell receptor (beta chain) was recorded in a study of T cell repertoires in cytomegalovirus infection (dated by TCRdb to the late 2010s). About the investigation overall: Because public TCR beta signatures pointed to carriage of CMV infection together with the matching HLA type, the HLA type of each donor mattered for the analysis.

According to the germline V gene, CDR1 reads SGHVS and CDR2 reads FQNEAQ. Deletion took 6 bases off V and 3 bases off J, with a span of 11 bases between the germline ends. Taken from cysteine to phenylalanine, the CDR3 has 14 residues. Left in the record is the CDR3 DNA by itself, 42 bases read in frame from the first base. The reads were generated on an Illumina HiSeq 1500. TCRdb cleaned the public reads at Q25 with fastp, built clones with MiXCR and kept in-frame beta chains. Rows matching on CDR3 protein sequence are summarized as one entry with the most common DNA and genes. Counted in this sample were some 450,000 distinct CDR3 sequences; approximately 32% of them appeared once. The ten most abundant clones make up about an eighth of the sample. What the authors observed across the whole study: The ex vivo response was dominated by HLA-C-restricted CMV-specific TCR beta clonotypes, which also provided the single most frequent clonotype in two of eight donors. In both this cohort and an independent cohort of 352 donors, the cumulative frequency of public TCR beta family members distinguished carriers of CMV infection plus the relevant HLA type.

There are many counts of this clonotype. This clone's antigen is unknown. No base qualities exist here, and no much larger clone lies one base off it. This chain is built from TRBV7-8 and TRBJ2-2, with TRBD2 tentatively as D gene (5 bases match). The sample taken for sequencing was PBMCs. This receptor was identified in a human donor in good health (CMV status not recorded). Some clones in this sample may be carry-over from other donors' samples. The CDR3 here reads CASSPGLYTGELFF. The DNA sequence is as follows: TGTGCCAGCAGTCCCGGACTGTACACCGGGGAGCTGTTTTTT.